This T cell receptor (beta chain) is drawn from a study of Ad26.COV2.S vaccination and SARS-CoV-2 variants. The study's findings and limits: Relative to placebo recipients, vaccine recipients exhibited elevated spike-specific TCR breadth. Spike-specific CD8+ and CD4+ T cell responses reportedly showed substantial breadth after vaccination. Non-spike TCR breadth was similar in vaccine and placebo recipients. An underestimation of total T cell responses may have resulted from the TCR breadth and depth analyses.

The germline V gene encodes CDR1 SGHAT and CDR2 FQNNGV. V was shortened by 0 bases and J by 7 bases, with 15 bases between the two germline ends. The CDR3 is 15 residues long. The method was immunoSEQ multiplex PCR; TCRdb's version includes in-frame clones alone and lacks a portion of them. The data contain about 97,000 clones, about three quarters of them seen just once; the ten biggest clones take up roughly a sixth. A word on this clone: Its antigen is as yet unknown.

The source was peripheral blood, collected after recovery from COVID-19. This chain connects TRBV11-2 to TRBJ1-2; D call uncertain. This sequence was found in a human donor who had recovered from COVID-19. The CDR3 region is CASSLEADAPIGYTF. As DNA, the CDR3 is TGTGCCAGCAGCTTAGAGGCAGACGCCCCTATTGGCTACACCTTC.